The present TCR beta chain was sequenced within a study of response to subunit inactivated influenza vaccine. Study-wide findings and caveats: Authors proposed each seasonal influenza vaccination draws in few new T cells.

This CDR3 spans 15 amino acids. The ends lost 3 bases at V and 6 bases at J; junction bases unmatched: 6. This clonotype showed up many times. Its target is unknown. TCRdb ran MiXCR on the RT-PCR reads and lists one entry per CDR3 protein. The sample records roughly 570,000 distinct CDR3 sequences, 10% to 15% being singletons. The sample was PBMCs from blood, taken 35 to 45 days after vaccination. The TCR comes from a man in his forties or fifties who received an inactivated influenza vaccine. V and J are TRBV12-3 or TRBV12-4 and TRBJ2-3; TRBD2 matches 10 bases. The CDR3 bases are TGTGCCAGCAGTTTTGGGCTAGCGGGAGCCGATACGCAGTATTTT. It yields the protein CASSFGLAGADTQYF.